The 29 T cell receptor beta chains presented below share a single source sample, sequenced in a study of cytomegalovirus exposure and HLA in healthy donors. Both 60 Vbeta primers and 13 Jbeta primers went into the PCR. Measured with immunoSEQ multiplex PCR; TCRdb has only the in-frame clones, and not every one. Here the sample spans about 190,000 clones, over 60% being singletons. What was sequenced was PBMCs. The receptors were gathered from a man under 40 in good health and CMV-seropositive.

This clone was seen a few times. The genes are TRBV9 and TRBJ1-2; the match to TRBD1 covers 8 bases. CDR1 and CDR2 (germline): SGDLS, YYNGEE. The trim removed 7 bases at V and 2 bases at J, leaving 19 bases unmatched. This CDR3 contains 18 residues. DNA of the CDR3: TGTGCCAGCGCCGGATTCAACCTGACAGGGGCAGACAACTATGGCTACACCTTC. This encodes CASAGFNLTGADNYGYTF.

The chain carries TRBV27 and TRBJ2-7; no firm D call. The CDR3 is 13 residues long. The V gene lost 8 bases and the J gene lost 4 bases, with 15 bases spanning the gap. Germline assignment: CDR1 MNHEY and CDR2 SMNVEV (reference sequence). The CDR3 coding sequence is TGTGCCAGCGCACCGGAGCTGGCTTACGAGCAGTACTTC. It encodes CASAPELAYEQYF.

The chain couples TRBV4-3 to TRBJ2-7; 8 bases align to TRBD2. Germline CDR1 and CDR2: LGHNA and YSLEER. There are 15 residues in the CDR3. V shed 3 bases, J shed 2 bases, and the junction held 6 bases outside the gene matches. The CDR3, as DNA: TGCGCCAGCAGCCACGATAGCGGGGCCCCCTACGAGCAGTACTTC. Amino acids: CASSHDSGAPYEQYF.

J is TRBJ2-2 and V is TRBV9; a weak D match, TRBD1 (6 bases). V shed 4 bases and J shed 2 bases, with 12 bases lying between them. Germline V lookup: CDR1 SGDLS, CDR2 YYNGEE. The CDR3 length is 15 residues. The chain's CDR3 is CASSPQGSNTGELFF. The CDR3 region has the DNA TGTGCCAGCAGCCCCCAGGGGTCAAACACCGGGGAGCTGTTTTTT.

V and J are TRBV6-5 and TRBJ1-1, with D unresolved. The CDR3 length is 14 residues. Germline assignment: CDR1 MNHEY and CDR2 SVGAGI. Trimming stripped 1 base from V and 1 base from J, with 7 bases between. CDR3 residues: CASSYYRENTEAFF. CDR3 DNA: TGTGCCAGCAGTTACTACCGGGAGAACACTGAAGCTTTCTTT.

The chain links TRBV7-2 to TRBJ2-7; TRBD2 matches 13 bases. After removal of 5 bases from V and 3 bases from J, the junction contained 7 bases not matched to a gene. This CDR3 comprises 16 residues. Germline CDR1 and CDR2: SGHTA and FQGNSA. DNA of the CDR3: TGTGCCAGCAGCCCCGGGACTAGCGGGGCCTTCTACGAGCAGTACTTC. This encodes CASSPGTSGAFYEQYF.

This chain connects TRBV4-3 to TRBJ2-7; D remains ambiguous. Between the trimmed V and J ends, which lost 4 bases and 0 bases, there was a span of 10 bases. Germline CDR1 reads LGHNA; CDR2 reads YSLEER. The length of the CDR3 is 14 residues. The CDR3 sequence: CASSPSGGSYEQYF. The CDR3 DNA reads TGCGCCAGCAGCCCCTCAGGTGGCTCCTACGAGCAGTACTTC.

This clone was seen a few times. This chain connects TRBV5-1 to TRBJ2-3, with TRBD2 as a possible D gene (5 bases). The length of the CDR3 is 17 residues. The V gene's germline CDR1 is SGHRS and CDR2 YFSETQ. Between the trimmed V and J ends, which lost 0 bases and 1 base, there was a span of 15 bases. The CDR3 sequence: CASSLGKFLARTDTQYF. CDR3 DNA: TGCGCCAGCAGCTTGGGAAAGTTCCTAGCCCGCACAGATACGCAGTATTTT.

The chain has TRBV10-3 and TRBJ1-1; TRBD1 might be the D (5 bases). CDR1 is ENHRY and CDR2 is SYGVKD in the germline V gene. Trimming removed 0 bases at V and 1 base at J, with 9 bases between. CDR3 length: 15 residues. CDR3 in amino acids: CAISESGRGNTEAFF. CDR3 bases: TGTGCCATCAGTGAGTCAGGAAGGGGGAACACTGAAGCTTTCTTT.

The V call is TRBV9, the J call TRBJ2-5; D is ambiguous. Germline CDR1 SGDLS, CDR2 YYNGEE. With 4 bases removed from V and 5 bases from J, the gap between germline ends came to 6 bases. The CDR3 is 11 amino acids. CDR3 bases: TGTGCCAGCAGCAGCGCCGAGACCCAGTACTTC. Translating it yields CASSSAETQYF.

This chain joins TRBV7-3 and TRBJ2-1; D is ambiguous. Germline loops: CDR1 SGHTA, CDR2 FQGTGA. V was cut by 5 bases and J by 8 bases, with 13 bases left in between. CDR3 length: 13 amino acids. The CDR3 region is CASSLVNRDEQFF. In DNA, the CDR3 is TGTGCCAGCAGCCTAGTTAACCGCGATGAGCAGTTCTTC.

The chain employs TRBV19 and TRBJ1-3, with a possible D match to TRBD1 (5 bases). V lost 5 bases to trimming and J lost 8 bases, with 10 bases between them. Germline loops: CDR1 LNHDA, CDR2 SQIVND (reference sequence). The CDR3 runs to 12 residues. CDR3 sequence reads: CASSFRDYTIYF. In nucleotides, the CDR3 is TGTGCCAGTAGTTTCCGGGACTACACCATATATTTT.

Only a few counts were recorded for this clone. The CDR3 nucleotides read TGTGCCAGCAGCCCTCGGACTAGCGGTTACACCGGGGAGCTGTTTTTT. Translation gives CASSPRTSGYTGELFF. The V call is TRBV5-4, the J call TRBJ2-2, with 10 positions matching TRBD2. The J segment lost 3 bases and the V segment lost 4 bases, leaving 6 bases of the junction unmatched. The CDR3 consists of 16 residues. Per germline, CDR1 SGHNT and CDR2 YYREEE (reference sequence).

This clone was picked up a small number of times. The same CDR3 also results from other DNA sequences found in this sample. This sequence joins TRBV7-2 and TRBJ2-5; D unclear. CDR1 SGHTA and CDR2 FQGNSA come from the germline V gene. This CDR3 region has 14 residues. Trimming removed 4 bases at V and 0 bases at J, with 9 bases between. CDR3 DNA: TGTGCCAGCAGCTCGACCGGGTACCAAGAGACCCAGTACTTC. Translating it yields CASSSTGYQETQYF.

The V and J genes are TRBV10-3 and TRBJ2-7, with 10 positions matching TRBD1. In germline, CDR1 is ENHRY, CDR2 SYGVKD. The CDR3 has 16 residues. V gave up 4 bases and J gave up 5 bases; unmatched junction bases: 11. CDR3 in DNA: TGTGCCATCAGTGCCCGAACGGGACAGGGGTCCCACGAGCAGTACTTC. Translation gives CAISARTGQGSHEQYF.

The CDR3 is CASSDMDRGNTIYF. The CDR3, as DNA: TGTGCCAGCAGTGACATGGACAGAGGAAACACCATATATTTT. The V gene is TRBV6-6, the J gene TRBJ1-3; a weak D match, TRBD1 (6 bases). Germline V CDR1 and CDR2: MNHNY, SVGAGI (reference sequence). The ends were cut back, 5 bases at V and 4 bases at J, with 12 bases in the middle. The CDR3 spans 14 residues.

The V gene is TRBV7-9, the J gene TRBJ2-7, with D possibly being TRBD2 (6 bases). This CDR3 has 13 amino acids. V gave up 5 bases and J gave up 2 bases, with 10 bases separating them. CDR1 is SEHNR, CDR2 FQNEAQ, per germline (reference sequence). The CDR3 DNA follows: TGTGCCAGCAGCCCCGGGACTCCCTACGAGCAGTACTTC. Residues: CASSPGTPYEQYF.

The genes are TRBV10-3 and TRBJ2-5; 8 positions match TRBD1. The V segment lost 3 bases and the J segment 1 base; nucleotides outside the gene matches: 4. Looked up from germline, CDR1 is ENHRY and CDR2 is SYGVKD. The CDR3 spans 15 residues. The CDR3 region is CAISDQGASQETQYF. The CDR3 nucleotides read TGTGCCATCAGTGACCAGGGGGCCTCCCAAGAGACCCAGTACTTC.

CDR3 sequence: CASSLPGLGANEQFF. The CDR3 DNA reads as TGTGCCAGCAGCTTGCCTGGGCTAGGGGCCAATGAGCAGTTCTTC. This sequence joins TRBV5-8 and TRBJ2-1, with D possibly matching TRBD1 (5 bases). The V end was cut by 1 base, the J end by 6 bases, with 14 bases between. This CDR3 is built from 15 residues. Germline V gives CDR1 SGHTS, CDR2 YDEGEE. Full variable domain (outside the CDR3, taken from reference TRBV5-8 and TRBJ2-1): EAGVTQSPTHLIKTRGQQATLRCSPISGHTSVYWYQQALGLGLQFLLWYDEGEERNRGNFPPRFSGRQFPNYSSELNVNALELEDSALYLCASSLPGLGANEQFFGPGTRLTVL.

The genes are TRBV18 and TRBJ2-7; TRBD1 agrees at 8 bases. V gave up 3 bases and J gave up 2 bases; unmatched junction bases: 6. Germline CDR1 is KGHSH and CDR2 is LQKENI. This CDR3 spans 15 amino acids. The CDR3: CASSPGQANPYEQYF. CDR3 DNA sequence: TGTGCCAGCTCACCGGGACAGGCAAACCCCTACGAGCAGTACTTC.

The chain links TRBV11-3 to TRBJ1-2; D is possibly TRBD1 (6 bases). Germline V gene data show CDR1 as SGHNT and CDR2 as YENEEA. The germline V and J ends were trimmed by 3 bases and 2 bases, with 22 bases remaining between them. The CDR3 has 18 residues. The CDR3: CASSFMRTAPRSNYGYTF. As DNA, the CDR3 is TGTGCCAGCAGCTTTATGAGGACAGCCCCTCGATCGAACTATGGCTACACCTTC.

The rearrangement links TRBV13 to TRBJ2-5, with 7 positions matching TRBD1. Germline CDR1 and CDR2: PRHDT and FYEKMQ (reference sequence). CDR3 length: 16 amino acids. J was trimmed by 4 bases and V by 0 bases; bases with no gene match: 8. The CDR3 protein is CASSLGGTAPRETQYF. The CDR3, as DNA: TGTGCCAGCAGCTTAGGGGGGACAGCCCCTCGAGAGACCCAGTACTTC.

This clone was counted once. The chain carries TRBV18 and TRBJ1-2; D might be TRBD1 (6 bases). V was cut by 3 bases and J by 7 bases, with 15 bases left in between. CDR1 and CDR2 from the germline V gene are KGHSH and LQKENI. The CDR3 runs 14 residues. Written as DNA, the CDR3 is TGTGCCAGCTCACCTACCTCAGGGGAAAGTGGCTACACCTTC. It codes for CASSPTSGESGYTF.

The chain has TRBV5-1 and TRBJ2-1; 9 bases align to TRBD2. The J segment lost 7 bases and the V segment lost 0 bases, leaving 5 bases of the junction unmatched. The CDR3 spans 15 residues. The germline gives CDR1 SGHRS, CDR2 YFSETQ. In DNA form, the CDR3 reads TGCGCCAGCAGCTTGGCCGGGACTAGCAAGAATGAGCAGTTCTTC. It codes for CASSLAGTSKNEQFF.

V usage is TRBV6-6 and J usage is TRBJ1-2; 8 positions match TRBD1. The CDR3 covers 14 residues. Germline CDR1 reads MNHNY; CDR2 reads SVGAGI (reference sequence). The trim removed 5 bases at V and 4 bases at J, leaving 6 bases unmatched. The CDR3 nucleotides are TGTGCCAGCAGTCGGACAGGGCCTCGCTATGGCTACACCTTC. Encoded protein: CASSRTGPRYGYTF.

The rearrangement joins TRBV15 to TRBJ2-1; D possibly corresponds to TRBD1 (5 bases). The germline V and J ends were trimmed by 6 bases and 5 bases, with 14 bases remaining between them. CDR1 is LNHNV and CDR2 is YYDKDF in the germline V gene (reference sequence). The CDR3 has 14 residues. This CDR3 reads CATRGPLGHNEQFF. The DNA of the CDR3 is TGTGCCACCAGGGGGCCCCTCGGGCACAATGAGCAGTTCTTC.

The V and J genes are TRBV7-6 and TRBJ1-3; 9 bases map to TRBD1. V shed 4 bases, J shed 2 bases, and the junction held 3 bases outside the gene matches. Germline CDR1 is SGHVS and CDR2 is FNYEAQ. This CDR3 spans 15 amino acids. Here the CDR3 DNA reads TGTGCCAGCAGCTCGGGGACAGGGACTGGAAACACCATATATTTT. Amino acids: CASSSGTGTGNTIYF.

CDR3 nucleotide sequence: TGTGCCAGCAGCCCTAGACTAGCGGACGACGAGCAGTACTTC. It translates to CASSPRLADDEQYF. V and J are TRBV7-2 and TRBJ2-7; 9 bases match TRBD2. Germline-derived CDR1 and CDR2 are SGHTA and FQGNSA. The CDR3 covers 14 residues. V shed 5 bases and J 5 bases; nucleotides not matched to a gene: 7.

The chain recombines TRBV9 with TRBJ2-7, with 9 bases that match TRBD1. Germline V gives CDR1 SGDLS, CDR2 YYNGEE. V shed 3 bases and J 4 bases; nucleotides not matched to a gene: 8. CDR3 length: 15 residues. DNA for the CDR3: TGTGCCAGCAGCGGGGGACAGGGTTTGGTTTACGAGCAGTACTTC. Translating gives CASSGGQGLVYEQYF.